This TCR beta chain originates from a study of cytomegalovirus exposure and HLA in healthy donors. Overall study findings and caveats: Specificity for CMV antigens was confirmed in vitro for a few of the CMV-associated chains. A later analysis revealed that TCR association rates differed between HLA loci, peaking at DRB1 and bottoming out at HLA-C. For cytomegalovirus status, the classifier reportedly gave diagnoses with high specificity and sensitivity.

With respect to this clone: Its antigen is as yet unknown.

The germline V gene encodes CDR1 SQVTM and CDR2 ANQGSEA. The CDR3 runs 12 residues. Trimming took 4 bases from V and 2 from J, leaving 8 bases between them. Everyone who donated was a healthy bone marrow donor. The PCR had 60 Vbeta and 13 Jbeta primers. Assay used: immunoSEQ multiplex PCR; TCRdb lists only in-frame clones, some missing. The data contain more than 100,000 clones, more than 80% of them seen just once; the ten biggest clones take up 1%. The receptor's source is a man aged 40-49 years in good health and CMV-seronegative. The chain uses TRBV29-1 and TRBJ2-5; a possible D gene is TRBD2 (6 bases). Sequencing was performed on PBMCs. The CDR3 DNA reads as TGCAGCGTTGGGGGGGATCAAGAGACCCAGTACTTC. Encoded protein: CSVGGDQETQYF.